Following are 13 T cell receptor beta chains from one sample sequenced in a study of blood T cell repertoires in COVID-19. Some clones are missing from TCRdb's copy, which holds only in-frame ones; the method was immunoSEQ multiplex PCR. The sample includes around 300,000 clones, 75% to 95% of them seen just once. What was sequenced was peripheral blood. These receptor sequences come from a woman in her 30s with COVID-19, enrolled during active disease.

The chain joins TRBV27 to TRBJ2-3; a possible D gene is TRBD2 (6 bases). V shed 2 bases and J shed 6 bases, with 15 bases lying between them. CDR3 size: 15 residues. Germline CDR1 is MNHEY and CDR2 is SMNVEV (reference sequence). In nucleotides, the CDR3 is TGTGCCAGCAGTTTAACCCTAGCGTCTGATGATACGCAGTATTTT. Amino acids: CASSLTLASDDTQYF.

This rearrangement joins TRBV28 to TRBJ1-4; maybe TRBD1 (5 bases). The V end was cut by 5 bases, the J end by 0 bases, with 13 bases between. CDR3 length: 16 amino acids. Germline CDR1 MDHEN, CDR2 SYDVKM. The CDR3 is CASSQTTAPTNEKLFF. CDR3 DNA sequence: TGTGCCAGCAGTCAGACGACAGCCCCAACTAATGAAAAACTGTTTTTT.

V gene TRBV4-2 combines with J gene TRBJ1-5; D might be TRBD1 (6 bases). The germline gives CDR1 LGHNA, CDR2 YNFKEQ. The CDR3 length is 15 residues. The V gene lost 4 bases and the J gene lost 3 bases, with 13 bases spanning the gap. CDR3 in DNA: TGTGCCAGCAGCCGCCAGACAGGCTTCAATCAGCCCCAGCATTTT. Translated, it gives CASSRQTGFNQPQHF.

This clone was observed a single time. This chain connects TRBV28 to TRBJ2-7; 14 bases agree with TRBD2. Looked up from germline, CDR1 is MDHEN and CDR2 is SYDVKM. After removal of 5 bases from V and 4 bases from J, the junction contained 7 bases not matched to a gene. This CDR3 is built from 16 residues. CDR3 protein: CASSPGTSGRGYEQYF. The CDR3, as DNA: TGTGCCAGCAGTCCGGGGACTAGCGGGAGAGGATACGAGCAGTACTTC.

The V and J genes are TRBV30 and TRBJ2-7; no clear D gene. Per the germline V gene, CDR1 is GTSNPN and CDR2 is SVGIG (reference sequence). Between the trimmed V and J ends, which lost 3 bases and 2 bases, there was a span of 8 bases. The CDR3 sequence is 12 residues long. The CDR3 reads CAWSPGTYEQYF. The CDR3 region has the DNA TGTGCCTGGAGCCCCGGTACCTACGAGCAGTACTTC.

The chain is built from TRBV29-1 and TRBJ2-2, with D hard to call. The germline gives CDR1 SQVTM, CDR2 ANQGSEA. The CDR3 is 13 residues long. V gave up 6 bases and J gave up 1 base, with 9 bases separating them. The CDR3 DNA follows: TGCAGCGTCCAAGAGGAGAACACCGGGGAGCTGTTTTTT. It translates to CSVQEENTGELFF.

This chain joins TRBV4-1 and TRBJ2-1, with a tentative D call TRBD1 (5 bases). The CDR3 contains 16 residues. Germline V gives CDR1 MGHRA, CDR2 YSYEKL. V was trimmed by 2 bases and J by 2 bases, leaving 13 bases between them. The CDR3 sequence is CASSQPLREPYNEQFF. CDR3 sequence (DNA): TGCGCCAGCAGCCAACCGCTCAGGGAACCCTACAATGAGCAGTTCTTC.

This clone occurred once. The chain uses TRBV5-1 and TRBJ2-7, with D perhaps matching TRBD1 (5 bases). Germline CDR1 is SGHRS and CDR2 is YFSETQ. This CDR3 is 13 amino acids long. Trimming took off 1 base at V and 12 bases at J, with 17 bases between the two ends. The CDR3, as DNA: TGCGCCAGCAGCTTGTCTTTTTTCAGGGAAATGTACTTC. The encoded protein is CASSLSFFREMYF.

The chain combines TRBV4-1 with TRBJ2-1, with 8 bases aligning to TRBD2. The CDR3 length is 17 residues. Germline trimming cut 1 base from V and 9 bases from J; bases unmatched to any gene: 14. Germline CDR1 and CDR2: MGHRA and YSYEKL. The CDR3 is CASSQGGGAGVQSEQFF. The CDR3 DNA follows: TGCGCCAGCAGCCAAGGGGGGGGAGCGGGAGTTCAGAGTGAGCAGTTCTTC.

The V call is TRBV7-9, the J call TRBJ1-4; no clear D. Trimming shortened V by 3 bases and J by 0 bases, and 11 bases separated the two germline ends. The CDR3 is made up of 16 amino acids. Germline lookup yields CDR1 SEHNR and CDR2 FQNEAQ (reference sequence). CDR3 loop: CASSLRTSATNEKLFF. Written as DNA, the CDR3 is TGTGCCAGCAGCTTGCGGACTTCGGCAACTAATGAAAAACTGTTTTTT.

The chain joins TRBV5-4 to TRBJ1-1; no clear D. CDR3 size: 14 residues. V lost 4 bases to trimming and J lost 6 bases, with 16 bases between them. Germline V lookup: CDR1 SGHNT, CDR2 YYREEE (reference sequence). CDR3 loop: CASSPDLVRAEAFF. CDR3 nucleotide sequence: TGTGCCAGCAGCCCAGACCTGGTGAGGGCTGAAGCTTTCTTT.

V usage is TRBV24-1 and J usage is TRBJ2-2, with 7 bases fitting TRBD2. Germline-derived CDR1 and CDR2 are KGHDR and SFDVKD. The CDR3 runs 16 residues. V lost 4 bases, J lost 3 bases, and 7 bases stayed unmatched. CDR3 DNA: TGTGCCACCAGTGACCCGAGCGGGACCCACACCGGGGAGCTGTTTTTT. Translating it yields CATSDPSGTHTGELFF.

CDR3 nucleotides: TGTGCCAGTAGTATAGGCGGGGCGGAGACCCAGTACTTC. Residues: CASSIGGAETQYF. This chain links TRBV19 with TRBJ2-5; TRBD2 might be the D (6 bases). Trimming took off 1 base at V and 5 bases at J, with 8 bases between the two ends. Germline CDR1 reads LNHDA; CDR2 reads SQIVND (reference sequence). This CDR3 has 13 amino acids.